This T cell receptor beta chain came from a study of regulatory T cells in long-lasting Graves disease. Time point here: newly diagnosed GD, antithyroid drugs for less than 3 months. From PBMCs, RNA was extracted and then used to make the TCR library. The CDR3 sequence is 16 residues long. With 1 base removed from V and 2 bases from J, the gap between germline ends came to 13 bases. The germline V gene has CDR1 SGHDT and CDR2 YYEEEE. Combining iRepertoire HTBI primers with Arm-PCR of CDR3 regions, the authors built TCR beta libraries. TCRdb reanalysed the multiplex PCR reads using MiXCR and keeps one entry per CDR3 protein. Among 200,000 to 300,000 distinct CDR3 sequences, around 20% were seen once, and the ten largest hold about 15%. This clonotype was counted at least ten times.

This TCR derives from a female donor with Graves disease. Sequencing was performed on peripheral blood mononuclear cells (PBMCs), taken at new diagnosis, from a patient treated with antithyroid drugs. This chain links TRBV5-6 with TRBJ1-5; the D is unclear. CDR3: CASSLKSRMGNQPQHF. The CDR3 DNA reads TGTGCCAGCAGCTTGAAGTCCAGGATGGGCAATCAGCCCCAGCATTTT.